This entry is about one T cell receptor beta chain. The sample originates from a study of blood T cell repertoires in COVID-19. Trimming removed 3 bases from V and 5 bases from J, with 17 bases in between. The CDR3 is 16 amino acids. Germline V gene data show CDR1 as DFQATT and CDR2 as SNEGSKA (reference sequence). The table came from immunoSEQ multiplex PCR; TCRdb's copy has only in-frame clones and leaves some out. Of some 80,000 clones in the sample, roughly nine tenths are singletons; the top ten hold about 15%. V and J are TRBV20-1 and TRBJ1-6; D is unresolved. This clonotype was sampled from a woman aged 80 or over with active or convalescent COVID-19. The specimen sequenced was peripheral blood. The CDR3 sequence is CSASSATWRHNSPLHF. The CDR3 coding sequence is TGCAGTGCTAGTTCGGCAACCTGGAGGCATAATTCACCCCTCCACTTT.